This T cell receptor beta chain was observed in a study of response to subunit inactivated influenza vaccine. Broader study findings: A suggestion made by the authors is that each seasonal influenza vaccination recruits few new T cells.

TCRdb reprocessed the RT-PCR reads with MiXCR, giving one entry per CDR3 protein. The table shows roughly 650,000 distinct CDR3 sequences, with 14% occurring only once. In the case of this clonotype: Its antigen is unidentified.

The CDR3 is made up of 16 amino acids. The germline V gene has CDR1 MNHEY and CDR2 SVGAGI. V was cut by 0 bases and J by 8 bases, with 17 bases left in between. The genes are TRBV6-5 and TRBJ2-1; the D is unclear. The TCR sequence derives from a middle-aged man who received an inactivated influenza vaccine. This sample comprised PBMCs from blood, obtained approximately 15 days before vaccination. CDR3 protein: CASSYSYTDALYEQFF. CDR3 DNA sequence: TGTGCCAGCAGTTACTCTTATACCGACGCCCTCTATGAGCAGTTCTTC.